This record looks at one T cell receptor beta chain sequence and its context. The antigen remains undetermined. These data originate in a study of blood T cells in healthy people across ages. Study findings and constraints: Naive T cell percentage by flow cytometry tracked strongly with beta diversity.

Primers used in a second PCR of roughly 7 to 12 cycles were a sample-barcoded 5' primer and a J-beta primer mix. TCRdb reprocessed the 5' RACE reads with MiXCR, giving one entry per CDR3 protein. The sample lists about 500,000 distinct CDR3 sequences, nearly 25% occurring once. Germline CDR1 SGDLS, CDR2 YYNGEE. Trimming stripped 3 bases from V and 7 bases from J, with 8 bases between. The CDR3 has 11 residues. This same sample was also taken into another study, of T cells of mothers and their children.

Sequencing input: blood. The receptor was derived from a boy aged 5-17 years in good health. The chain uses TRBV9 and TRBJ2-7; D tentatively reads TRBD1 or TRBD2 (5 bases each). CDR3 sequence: CASSGGGEQYF. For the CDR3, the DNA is TGTGCCAGCAGCGGGGGCGGGGAGCAGTACTTC.